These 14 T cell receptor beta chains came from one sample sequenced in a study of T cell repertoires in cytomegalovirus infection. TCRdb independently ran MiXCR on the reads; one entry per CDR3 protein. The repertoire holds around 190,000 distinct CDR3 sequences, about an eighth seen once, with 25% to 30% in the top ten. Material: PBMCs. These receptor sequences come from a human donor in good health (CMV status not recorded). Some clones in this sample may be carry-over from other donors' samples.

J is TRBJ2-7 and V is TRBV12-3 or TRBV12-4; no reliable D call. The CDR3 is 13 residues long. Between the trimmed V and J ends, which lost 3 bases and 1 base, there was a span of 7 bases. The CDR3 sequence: CASSLVESYEQYF. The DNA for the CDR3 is TGTGCCAGCAGTTTGGTGGAGTCCTACGAGCAGTACTTC.

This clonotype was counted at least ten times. The CDR3 DNA sequence: TGTGCCAGCAAGACAGATAACTATGGCTACACCTTC. Translation: CASKTDNYGYTF. This rearrangement joins TRBV6-1 to TRBJ1-2, with a weak D call TRBD1 (5 bases). This CDR3 has 12 amino acids. V was cut by 7 bases and J by 1 base, with 7 bases left in between. The germline V gene encodes CDR1 MNHNS and CDR2 SASEGT.

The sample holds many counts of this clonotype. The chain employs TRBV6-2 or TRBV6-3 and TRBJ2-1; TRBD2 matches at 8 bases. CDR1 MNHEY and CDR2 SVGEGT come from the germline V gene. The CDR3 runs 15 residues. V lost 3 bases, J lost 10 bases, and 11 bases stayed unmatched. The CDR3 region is CASSYDSGRLREQFF. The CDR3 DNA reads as TGTGCCAGCAGTTATGACAGCGGGAGATTGAGGGAGCAGTTCTTC.

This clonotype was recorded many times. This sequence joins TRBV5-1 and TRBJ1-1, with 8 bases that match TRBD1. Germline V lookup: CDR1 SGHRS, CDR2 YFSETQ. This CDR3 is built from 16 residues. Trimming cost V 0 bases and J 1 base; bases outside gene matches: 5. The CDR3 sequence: CASSLGGDRWNTEAFF. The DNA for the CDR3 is TGCGCCAGCAGCTTGGGGGGGGACAGGTGGAACACTGAAGCTTTCTTT.

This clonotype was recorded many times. The CDR3 coding sequence is TGTGCCAGCAGCCCCCGGCCCTTACAAAGCTCCTACGAGCAGTACTTC. It codes for CASSPRPLQSSYEQYF. The rearrangement joins TRBV7-9 to TRBJ2-7; D remains ambiguous. Germline values: CDR1 SEHNR, CDR2 FQNEAQ (reference sequence). Trimming removed 5 bases from V and 0 bases from J, with 17 bases in between. There are 16 residues in the CDR3.

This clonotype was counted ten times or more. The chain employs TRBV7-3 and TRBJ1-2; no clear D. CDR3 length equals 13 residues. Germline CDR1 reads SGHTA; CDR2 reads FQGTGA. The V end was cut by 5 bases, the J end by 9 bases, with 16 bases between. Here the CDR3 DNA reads TGTGCCAGCAGCCCTACCCGGGGAGGTCGCTACACCTTC. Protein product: CASSPTRGGRYTF.

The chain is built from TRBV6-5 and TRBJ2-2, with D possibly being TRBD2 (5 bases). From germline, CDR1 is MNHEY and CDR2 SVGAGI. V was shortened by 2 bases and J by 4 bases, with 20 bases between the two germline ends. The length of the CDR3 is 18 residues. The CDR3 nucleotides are TGTGCCAGCAGTTACCACTGGCCGCCGGTGGCGGGCACCGGGGAGCTGTTTTTT. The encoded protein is CASSYHWPPVAGTGELFF.

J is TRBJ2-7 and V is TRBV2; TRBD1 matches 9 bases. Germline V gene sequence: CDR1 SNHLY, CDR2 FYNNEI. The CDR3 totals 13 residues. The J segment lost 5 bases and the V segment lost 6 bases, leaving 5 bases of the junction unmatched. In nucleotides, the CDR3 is TGTGCCAGCAGGGGGACAGGGTTTAACGAGCAGTACTTC. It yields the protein CASRGTGFNEQYF. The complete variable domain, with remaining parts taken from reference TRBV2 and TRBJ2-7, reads EPEVTQTPSHQVTQMGQEVILRCVPISNHLYFYWYRQILGQKVEFLVSFYNNEISEKSEIFDDQFSVERPDGSNFTLKIRSTKLEDSAMYFCASRGTGFNEQYFGPGTRLTVT.

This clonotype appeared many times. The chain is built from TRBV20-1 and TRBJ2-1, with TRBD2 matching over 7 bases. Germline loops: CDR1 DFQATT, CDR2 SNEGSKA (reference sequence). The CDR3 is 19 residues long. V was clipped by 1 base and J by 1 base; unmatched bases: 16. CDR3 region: CSARGRATSDKPSYNEQFF. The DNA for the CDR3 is TGCAGTGCTAGAGGGAGGGCCACTAGCGACAAGCCATCCTACAATGAGCAGTTCTTC.

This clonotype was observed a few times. CDR3 nucleotide sequence: TGTGCCAGCAGCCATGTTAGGGGTGAGAACACTGAAGCTTTCTTT. Its translation: CASSHVRGENTEAFF. The chain employs TRBV11-2 and TRBJ1-1, with D perhaps matching TRBD1 (5 bases). Germline V gives CDR1 SGHAT, CDR2 FQNNGV. CDR3 size: 15 residues. Trimming stripped 5 bases from V and 1 base from J, with 14 bases between.

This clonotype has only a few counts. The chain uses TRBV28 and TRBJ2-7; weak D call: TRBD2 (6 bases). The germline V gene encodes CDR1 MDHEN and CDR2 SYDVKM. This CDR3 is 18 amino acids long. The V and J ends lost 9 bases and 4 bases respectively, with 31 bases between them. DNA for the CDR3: TGTGCCAGTTACGGTCGTAGCCGGGAGCCCAGACAAAGTTACGAGCAGTACTTC. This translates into CASYGRSREPRQSYEQYF. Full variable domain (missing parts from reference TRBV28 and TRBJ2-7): DVKVTQSSRYLVKRTGEKVFLECVQDMDHENMFWYRQDPGLGLRLIYFSYDVKMKEKGDIPEGYSVSREKKERFSLILESASTNQTSMYLCASYGRSREPRQSYEQYFGPGTRLTVT.

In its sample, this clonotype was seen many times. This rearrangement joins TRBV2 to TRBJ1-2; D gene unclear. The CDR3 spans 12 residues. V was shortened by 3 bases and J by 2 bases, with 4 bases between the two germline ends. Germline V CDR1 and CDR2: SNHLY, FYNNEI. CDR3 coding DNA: TGTGCCAGCAGTGACAGCAACTATGGCTACACCTTC. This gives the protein CASSDSNYGYTF. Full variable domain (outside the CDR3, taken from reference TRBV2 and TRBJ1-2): EPEVTQTPSHQVTQMGQEVILRCVPISNHLYFYWYRQILGQKVEFLVSFYNNEISEKSEIFDDQFSVERPDGSNFTLKIRSTKLEDSAMYFCASSDSNYGYTFGSGTRLTVV.

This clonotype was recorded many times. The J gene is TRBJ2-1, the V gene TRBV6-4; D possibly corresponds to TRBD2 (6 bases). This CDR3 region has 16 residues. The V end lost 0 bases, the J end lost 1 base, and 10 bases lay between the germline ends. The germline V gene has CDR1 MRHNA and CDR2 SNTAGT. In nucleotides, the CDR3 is TGTGCCAGCAGTGACTCGGGGGGTGGGTCCTACAATGAGCAGTTCTTC. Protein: CASSDSGGGSYNEQFF.

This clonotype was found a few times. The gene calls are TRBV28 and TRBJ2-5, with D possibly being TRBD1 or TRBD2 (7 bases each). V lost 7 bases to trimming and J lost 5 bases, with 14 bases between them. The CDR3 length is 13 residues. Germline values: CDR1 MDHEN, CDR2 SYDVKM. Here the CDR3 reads CASKGAGVETQYF. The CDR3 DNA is TGTGCCAGCAAGGGGGCGGGAGTGGAGACCCAGTACTTC.